Sequencing of this T cell receptor (beta chain) was carried out in a study of blood T cell repertoires in COVID-19. Profiling relied on immunoSEQ multiplex PCR, and the TCRdb table lists in-frame clones only, not all of them. The sample lists fewer than 200,000 clones, 80% to 90% occurring once. There are 12 residues in the CDR3. The germline V and J ends were trimmed by 5 bases and 4 bases, with 8 bases remaining between them. This chain uses TRBV12-3 or TRBV12-4 with TRBJ1-2; D is uncertain. The source is a man aged 50 to 59 with active or convalescent COVID-19. Material for sequencing was peripheral blood. Written as DNA, the CDR3 is TGTGCCAGCAGTCAAGACACCTATGGCTACACCTTC. Its protein is CASSQDTYGYTF.